This T cell receptor beta chain was sequenced during a study of T cells after yellow fever vaccination. A single record per CDR3 protein comes from TCRdb applying MiXCR to the 5' RACE reads. The sample carries some 300,000 distinct CDR3 sequences, around a tenth recorded once. There are many counts of this clonotype. What it recognizes is unknown. Study findings and constraints: After the booster, approximately 95% of CD4 and about nine tenths of CD8 primary-response clones were re-detected.

CDR1 LGHNA and CDR2 YNFKEQ come from the germline V gene. J gave up 3 bases and V 5 bases, and 5 bases lay outside the gene matches. This CDR3 spans 15 amino acids. This TCR was recovered from a man aged 18 to 29 who received the YFV17D yellow fever vaccine. The chain links TRBV4-2 to TRBJ2-4; 9 bases fit TRBD2. The specimen comprised CD4+ T cells sorted from PBMCs, sampled 45 days after the yellow fever booster vaccination. The CDR3 sequence is CASSSAGGYKNIQYF. In nucleotides, the CDR3 is TGTGCCAGCAGCTCAGCGGGGGGTTACAAAAACATTCAGTACTTC.